The 4 T cell receptor beta chains listed next were all sequenced from one sample in a study of blood T cell repertoires in COVID-19. Clones were read by immunoSEQ multiplex PCR, and TCRdb kept only the in-frame ones, dropping some. Among about 190,000 clones listed, roughly 83% were seen once. The specimen was PBMCs or T cells enriched from blood (not recorded which). Source of these receptors: a woman aged 30 to 39 who had recovered from COVID-19.

The rearrangement uses TRBV12-3 or TRBV12-4 and TRBJ1-4; possibly TRBD1 for D (6 bases). The CDR3 has 13 residues. Between the trimmed V and J ends, which lost 4 bases and 8 bases, there was a span of 11 bases. Here the CDR3 reads CASSYREREKLFF. CDR3 sequence (DNA): TGTGCCAGCAGTTACAGGGAGAGGGAAAAACTGTTTTTT.

This chain joins TRBV6-5 and TRBJ2-1, with TRBD2 matching over 11 bases. V was pared by 2 bases and J by 4 bases, with 4 bases of the junction left unmatched. The CDR3 contains 16 residues. The germline gives CDR1 MNHEY, CDR2 SVGAGI. In DNA, the CDR3 is TGTGCCAGCAGTTACGAAACTAGCGGGAGTTACAATGAGCAGTTCTTC. Protein: CASSYETSGSYNEQFF.

V and J are TRBV6-2 or TRBV6-3 and TRBJ2-5, with D possibly TRBD1 on 6 matching bases. The CDR3 is made up of 15 amino acids. The germline CDR1 and CDR2 sequences are MNHEY and SVGEGT. V was shortened by 2 bases and J by 2 bases, with 12 bases between the two germline ends. The DNA of the CDR3 is TGTGCCAGCAGTTACCTCCCGACAGGACAAGAGACCCAGTACTTC. The encoded protein is CASSYLPTGQETQYF.

CDR3: CASSISRGGLDEQFF. DNA of the CDR3: TGTGCCAGTAGTATATCTCGGGGGGGCTTAGATGAGCAGTTCTTC. The chain employs TRBV19 and TRBJ2-1, with 8 bases aligning to TRBD2. V was pared by 2 bases and J by 8 bases, with 8 bases of the junction left unmatched. Germline CDR1 reads LNHDA; CDR2 reads SQIVND (reference sequence). The CDR3 has 15 amino acids.